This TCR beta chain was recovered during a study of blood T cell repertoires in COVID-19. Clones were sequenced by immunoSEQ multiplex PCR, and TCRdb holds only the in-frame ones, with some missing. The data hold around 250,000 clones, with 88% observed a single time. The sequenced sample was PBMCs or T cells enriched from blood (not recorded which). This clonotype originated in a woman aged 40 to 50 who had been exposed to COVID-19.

The CDR3 loop is CASSPRGLAGQSSTGELFF. CDR3 DNA sequence: TGTGCCAGCAGCCCGAGGGGTCTAGCGGGCCAATCCTCCACCGGGGAGCTGTTTTTT. The J gene is TRBJ2-2, the V gene TRBV9; 8 nucleotides line up with TRBD2. CDR3 length equals 19 residues. V was clipped by 4 bases and J by 4 bases; unmatched bases: 18. CDR1 and CDR2 from the germline V gene are SGDLS and YYNGEE.